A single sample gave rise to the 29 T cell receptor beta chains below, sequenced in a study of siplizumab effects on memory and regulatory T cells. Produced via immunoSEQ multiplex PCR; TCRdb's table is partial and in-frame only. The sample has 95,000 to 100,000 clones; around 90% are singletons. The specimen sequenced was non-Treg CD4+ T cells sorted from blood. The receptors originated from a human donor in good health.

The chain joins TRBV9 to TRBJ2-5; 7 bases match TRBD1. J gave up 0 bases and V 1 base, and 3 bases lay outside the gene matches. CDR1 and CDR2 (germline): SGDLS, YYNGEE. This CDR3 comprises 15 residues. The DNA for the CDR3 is TGTGCCAGCAGCGTATCCGGGACAGACCAAGAGACCCAGTACTTC. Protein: CASSVSGTDQETQYF.

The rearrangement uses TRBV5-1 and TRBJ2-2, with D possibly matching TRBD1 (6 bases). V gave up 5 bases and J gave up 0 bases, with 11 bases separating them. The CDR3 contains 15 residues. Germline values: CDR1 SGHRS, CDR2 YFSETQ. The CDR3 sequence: CASRTGQPNTGELFF. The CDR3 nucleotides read TGCGCCAGCAGAACGGGACAACCGAACACCGGGGAGCTGTTTTTT.

CDR3 DNA: TGTGCCAGCAGCCATACGTTACAGGGCGAGATAGCTTTCTTT. Translated: CASSHTLQGEIAFF. The chain combines TRBV9 with TRBJ1-1; D perhaps matches TRBD1 (6 bases). CDR1 is SGDLS and CDR2 is YYNGEE in the germline V gene. The CDR3 consists of 14 residues. Trimming took 4 bases from V and 10 from J, leaving 20 bases between them.

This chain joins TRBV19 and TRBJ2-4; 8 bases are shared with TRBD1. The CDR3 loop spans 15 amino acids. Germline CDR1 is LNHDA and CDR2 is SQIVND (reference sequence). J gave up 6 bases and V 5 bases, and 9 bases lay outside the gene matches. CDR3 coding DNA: TGTGCCAGTAGTCCAGGGGGCGGTGTCGTAAACATTCAGTACTTC. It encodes CASSPGGGVVNIQYF.

This CDR3 reads CASSFQREPNEQYF. The CDR3 nucleotides read TGTGCCAGCAGCTTCCAGCGGGAGCCCAACGAGCAGTACTTC. The chain employs TRBV7-2 and TRBJ2-7; the match to TRBD2 covers 8 bases. The CDR3 is 14 residues long. With V trimmed by 3 bases and J by 5 bases, 6 bases remained unmatched. CDR1 SGHTA and CDR2 FQGNSA come from the germline V gene.

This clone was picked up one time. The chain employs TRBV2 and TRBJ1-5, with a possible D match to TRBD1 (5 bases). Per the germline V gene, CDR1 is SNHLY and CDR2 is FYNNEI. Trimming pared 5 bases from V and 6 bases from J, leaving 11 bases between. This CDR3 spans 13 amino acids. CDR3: CASSPGGGQPQHF. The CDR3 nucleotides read TGTGCCAGCAGTCCCGGGGGGGGTCAGCCCCAGCATTTT.

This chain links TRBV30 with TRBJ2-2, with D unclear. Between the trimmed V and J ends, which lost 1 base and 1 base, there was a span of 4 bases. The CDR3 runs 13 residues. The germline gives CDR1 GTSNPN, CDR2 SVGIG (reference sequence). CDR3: CAWSGVNTGELFF. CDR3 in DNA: TGTGCCTGGAGTGGGGTGAACACCGGGGAGCTGTTTTTT.

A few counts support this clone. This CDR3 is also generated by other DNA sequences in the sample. CDR3 sequence (DNA): TGTGCCAGCAGCCGAGACACCGGGGAGCTGTTTTTT. Translation: CASSRDTGELFF. V is TRBV7-6 and J is TRBJ2-2, with D unresolved. Germline assignment: CDR1 SGHVS and CDR2 FNYEAQ. V lost 5 bases and J 3 bases, leaving 4 bases between the germline ends. This CDR3 has 12 amino acids.

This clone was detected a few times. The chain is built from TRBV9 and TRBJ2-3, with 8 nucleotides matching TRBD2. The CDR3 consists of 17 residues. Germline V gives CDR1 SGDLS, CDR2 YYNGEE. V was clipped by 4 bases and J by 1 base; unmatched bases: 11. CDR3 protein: CASSTSGSGSGTDTQYF. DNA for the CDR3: TGTGCCAGCAGCACCTCCGGGAGCGGGAGTGGCACAGATACGCAGTATTTT.

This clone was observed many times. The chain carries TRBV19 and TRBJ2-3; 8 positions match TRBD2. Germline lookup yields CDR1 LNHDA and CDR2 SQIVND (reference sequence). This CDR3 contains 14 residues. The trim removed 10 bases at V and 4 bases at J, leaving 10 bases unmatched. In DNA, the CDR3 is TGTGCCACTGGCGGGGCTAGCGGGTCAGATACGCAGTATTTT. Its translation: CATGGASGSDTQYF.

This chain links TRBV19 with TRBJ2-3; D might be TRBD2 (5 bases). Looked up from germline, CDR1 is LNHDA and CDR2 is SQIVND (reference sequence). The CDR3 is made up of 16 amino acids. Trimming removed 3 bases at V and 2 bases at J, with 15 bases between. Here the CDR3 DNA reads TGTGCCAGTAGTATCGTGGGCGGGCATGCCACAGATACGCAGTATTTT. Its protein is CASSIVGGHATDTQYF.

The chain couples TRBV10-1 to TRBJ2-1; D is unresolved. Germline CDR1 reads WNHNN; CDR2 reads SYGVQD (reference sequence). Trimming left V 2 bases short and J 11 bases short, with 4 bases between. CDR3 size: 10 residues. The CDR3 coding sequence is TGCGCCAGCAGTGAGGAGAAGCAGTTCTTC. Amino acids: CASSEEKQFF.

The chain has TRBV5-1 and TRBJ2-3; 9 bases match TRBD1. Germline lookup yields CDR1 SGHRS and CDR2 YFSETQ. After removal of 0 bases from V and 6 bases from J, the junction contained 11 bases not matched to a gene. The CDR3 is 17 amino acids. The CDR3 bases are TGCGCCAGCAGCTTGGCCTCCGGGACAGGGTCGATGGATACGCAGTATTTT. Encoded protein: CASSLASGTGSMDTQYF.

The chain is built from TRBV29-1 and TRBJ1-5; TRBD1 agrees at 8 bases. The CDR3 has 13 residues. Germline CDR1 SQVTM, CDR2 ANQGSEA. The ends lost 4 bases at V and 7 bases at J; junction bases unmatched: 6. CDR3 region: CSVGTGRDQPQHF. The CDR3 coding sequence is TGCAGCGTTGGGACAGGGAGGGACCAGCCCCAGCATTTT.

CDR3 amino acids: CASSTRDIGNSPLHF. Here the CDR3 DNA reads TGTGCCAGCAGCACACGGGACATTGGAAATTCACCCCTCCACTTT. This chain links TRBV5-4 with TRBJ1-6, with D perhaps TRBD1 (6 bases). Between the trimmed V and J ends, which lost 4 bases and 7 bases, there was a span of 15 bases. The CDR3 is 15 amino acids. The germline V gene has CDR1 SGHNT and CDR2 YYREEE (reference sequence). Filled out from reference TRBV5-4 and TRBJ1-6, the complete variable domain reads ETGVTQSPTHLIKTRGQQVTLRCSSQSGHNTVSWYQQALGQGPQFIFQYYREEENGRGNFPPRFSGLQFPNYSSELNVNALELDDSALYLCASSTRDIGNSPLHFGNGTRLTVT.

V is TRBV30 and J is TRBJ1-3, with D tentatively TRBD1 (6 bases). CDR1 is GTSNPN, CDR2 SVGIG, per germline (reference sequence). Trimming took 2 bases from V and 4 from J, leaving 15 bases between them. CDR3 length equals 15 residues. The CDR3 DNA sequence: TGTGCCTGGAGTTTAACCTCAGGGGCAGGAAACACCATATATTTT. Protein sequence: CAWSLTSGAGNTIYF.

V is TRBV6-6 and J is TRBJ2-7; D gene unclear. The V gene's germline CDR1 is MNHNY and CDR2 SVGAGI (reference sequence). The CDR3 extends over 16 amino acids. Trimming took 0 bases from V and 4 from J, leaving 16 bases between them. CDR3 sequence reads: CASSYSLVIAEYEQYF. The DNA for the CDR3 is TGTGCCAGCAGTTACTCGTTGGTTATCGCGGAGTACGAGCAGTACTTC.

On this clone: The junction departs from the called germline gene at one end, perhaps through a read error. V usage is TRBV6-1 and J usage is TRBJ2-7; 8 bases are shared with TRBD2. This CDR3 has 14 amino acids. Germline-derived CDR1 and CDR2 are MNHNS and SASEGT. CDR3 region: CASSASAGVYGQYF. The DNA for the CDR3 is TGTGCCAGCAGTGCTTCAGCGGGAGTCTACGGGCAGTACTTC.

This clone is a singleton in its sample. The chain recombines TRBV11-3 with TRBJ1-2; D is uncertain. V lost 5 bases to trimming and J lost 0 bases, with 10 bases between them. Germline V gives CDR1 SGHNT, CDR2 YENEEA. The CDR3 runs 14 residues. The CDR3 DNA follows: TGTGCCAGCAGCCACAGAAAAGCTAACTATGGCTACACCTTC. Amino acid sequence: CASSHRKANYGYTF.

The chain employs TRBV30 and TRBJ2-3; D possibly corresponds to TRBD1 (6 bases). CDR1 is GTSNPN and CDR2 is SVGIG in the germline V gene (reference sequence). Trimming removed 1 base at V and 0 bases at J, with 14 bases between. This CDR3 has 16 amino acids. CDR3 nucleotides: TGTGCCTGGAGTGCCAAACAGGGAATTAGCACAGATACGCAGTATTTT. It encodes CAWSAKQGISTDTQYF.

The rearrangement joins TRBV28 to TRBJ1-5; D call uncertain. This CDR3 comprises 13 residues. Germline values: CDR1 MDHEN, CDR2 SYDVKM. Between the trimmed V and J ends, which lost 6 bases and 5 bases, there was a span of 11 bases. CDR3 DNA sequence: TGTGCCAGCAGGTCCGGGCGGGATCAGCCCCAGCATTTT. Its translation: CASRSGRDQPQHF.

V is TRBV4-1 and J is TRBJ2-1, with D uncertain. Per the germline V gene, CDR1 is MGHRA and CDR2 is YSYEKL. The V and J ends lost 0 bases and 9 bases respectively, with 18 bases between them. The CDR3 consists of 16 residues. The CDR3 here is CASSQDFGSSAGEQFF. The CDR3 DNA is TGCGCCAGCAGCCAAGATTTCGGTTCGTCAGCCGGTGAGCAGTTCTTC.

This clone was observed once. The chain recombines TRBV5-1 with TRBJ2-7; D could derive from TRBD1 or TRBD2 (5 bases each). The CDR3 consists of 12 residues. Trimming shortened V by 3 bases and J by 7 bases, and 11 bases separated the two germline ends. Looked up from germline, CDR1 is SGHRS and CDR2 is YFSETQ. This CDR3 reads CASSWDGWEQYF. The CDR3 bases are TGCGCCAGCAGCTGGGACGGATGGGAGCAGTACTTC.

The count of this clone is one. CDR3 DNA sequence: TGTGCCAGCATGCCCTTGGCAGTGACCAATTCACCCCTCCACTTT. Its protein is CASMPLAVTNSPLHF. V gene TRBV6-5 combines with J gene TRBJ1-6; D is uncertain. The V end lost 7 bases, the J end lost 7 bases, and 17 bases lay between the germline ends. The CDR3 contains 15 residues. Germline V CDR1 and CDR2: MNHEY, SVGAGI.

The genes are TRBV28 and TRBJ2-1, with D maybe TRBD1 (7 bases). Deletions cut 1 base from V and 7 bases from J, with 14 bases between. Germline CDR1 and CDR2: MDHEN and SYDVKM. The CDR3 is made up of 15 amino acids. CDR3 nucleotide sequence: TGTGCCAGCAGTTTATTCCCCCAGGGGGGAAATGAGCAGTTCTTC. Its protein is CASSLFPQGGNEQFF. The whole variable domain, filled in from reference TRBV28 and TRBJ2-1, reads DVKVTQSSRYLVKRTGEKVFLECVQDMDHENMFWYRQDPGLGLRLIYFSYDVKMKEKGDIPEGYSVSREKKERFSLILESASTNQTSMYLCASSLFPQGGNEQFFGPGTRLTVL.

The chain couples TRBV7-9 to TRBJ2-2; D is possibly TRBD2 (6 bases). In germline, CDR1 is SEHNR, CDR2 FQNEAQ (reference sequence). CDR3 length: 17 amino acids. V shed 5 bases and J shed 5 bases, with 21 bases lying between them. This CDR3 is CASSATLGQGGTGELFF. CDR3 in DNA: TGTGCCAGCAGCGCCACTCTGGGTCAGGGAGGAACCGGGGAGCTGTTTTTT.

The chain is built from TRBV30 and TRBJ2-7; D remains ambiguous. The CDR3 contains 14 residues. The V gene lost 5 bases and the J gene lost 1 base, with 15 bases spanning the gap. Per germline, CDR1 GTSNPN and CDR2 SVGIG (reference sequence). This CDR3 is CAWGTIPASYEQYF. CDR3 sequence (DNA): TGTGCCTGGGGAACTATTCCTGCGTCCTACGAGCAGTACTTC.

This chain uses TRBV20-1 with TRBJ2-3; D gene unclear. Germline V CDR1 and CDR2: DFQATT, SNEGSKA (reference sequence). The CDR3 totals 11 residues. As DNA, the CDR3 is TGCAGCACCCTCGTTGCAGATACGCAGTATTTT. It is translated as CSTLVADTQYF.

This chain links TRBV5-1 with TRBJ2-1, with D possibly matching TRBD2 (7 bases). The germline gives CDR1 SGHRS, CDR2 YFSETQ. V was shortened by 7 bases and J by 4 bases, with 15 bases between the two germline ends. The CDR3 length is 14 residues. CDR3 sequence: CASHREGGYNEQFF. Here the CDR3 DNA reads TGCGCCAGCCATAGGGAGGGGGGATACAATGAGCAGTTCTTC.